These 18 T cell receptor beta chains were sequenced from one sample in a study of molecular identifiers for immune sequencing clone quantification (dated by TCRdb to 2016 to 2019). Libraries were prepared through PCR. The instrument was an Illumina HiSeq 4000. The public reads were run again by TCRdb, first through fastp at Q25 and then through MiXCR, and only productive beta chains were kept. Each CDR3 protein gets just one entry, which takes the most common genes and DNA from the rows behind it. Across this sample there are under 600,000 distinct CDR3 sequences, with about a fifth seen only once. 0.7% to 0.95% of the sample rests with the top ten. Sample: naive CD8+ T cells from blood, with Jurkat cell RNA spiked in. What this sample's cell subset or site label stands for: FACS-sorted CD8+CD4-CCR7+CD45RA+ naive T cells. The receptor set was obtained from a human donor in good health. Some libraries in this study had Jurkat cell RNA spiked in.

This clonotype occurred many times. V is TRBV4-3 and J is TRBJ2-1; D is unresolved. V dropped 4 bases and J dropped 1 base, with 11 bases sitting between them. Per germline, CDR1 LGHNA and CDR2 YSLEER. The CDR3 has 15 residues. This chain's CDR3 is CASSPEIFSYNEQFF. Written as DNA, the CDR3 is TGCGCCAGCAGCCCGGAGATTTTTTCCTACAATGAGCAGTTCTTC.

In the case of this clonotype: An end of the junction does not agree with germline; a read error may underlie this. The chain uses TRBV6-2 or TRBV6-3 and TRBJ2-7, with TRBD2 matching over 12 bases. The CDR3 runs to 16 residues. The germline V gene has CDR1 MNHEY and CDR2 SVGEGT. Written as DNA, the CDR3 is TGTGCCAGCAGCTACCCTGCTAGCGGGAGGGCCTACGATCAGTACTTC. This sequence encodes CASSYPASGRAYDQYF.

This clonotype showed up many times. The rearrangement joins TRBV29-1 to TRBJ2-3, with no clear D. The CDR3 has 11 residues. Germline CDR1 SQVTM, CDR2 ANQGSEA. V gave up 2 bases and J gave up 0 bases, with 0 bases separating them. The chain's CDR3 is CSVESTDTQYF. CDR3 coding DNA: TGCAGCGTTGAAAGCACAGATACGCAGTATTTT.

With regard to this clonotype: A much larger clone lies a single base off, so this may be a read error. The rearrangement uses TRBV20-1 and TRBJ2-3; possible D gene TRBD2, 6 bases. Germline values: CDR1 DFQATT, CDR2 SNEGSKA (reference sequence). V lost 1 base and J lost 9, with 17 bases in between. This CDR3 comprises 14 residues. The CDR3 DNA reads TGCAGTGCTAGAGGCGCCGATCTAGCGACAACGCAGTATTTT. This codes for CSARGADLATTQYF.

J is TRBJ2-3 and V is TRBV4-3; weak D call: TRBD1 (6 bases). The germline V gene has CDR1 LGHNA and CDR2 YSLEER. V was trimmed by 0 bases and J by 2 bases, leaving 12 bases between them. This CDR3 has 16 residues. In DNA form, the CDR3 reads TGCGCCAGCAGCCAAGATAGTAGGACAGCCACAGATACGCAGTATTTT. Protein: CASSQDSRTATDTQYF.

This clonotype was seen ten or more times. The chain uses TRBV20-1 and TRBJ2-3, with TRBD2 matching over 7 bases. The CDR3 extends over 14 amino acids. Per the germline V gene, CDR1 is DFQATT and CDR2 is SNEGSKA (reference sequence). The V segment lost 6 bases and the J segment 5 bases; nucleotides outside the gene matches: 11. The CDR3 loop reads CSAERDRGRDTQYF. The CDR3 DNA sequence: TGCAGTGCCGAGCGGGACCGGGGAAGAGATACGCAGTATTTT.

This chain joins TRBV5-1 and TRBJ2-5, with D perhaps TRBD1 (5 bases). Between the trimmed V and J ends, which lost 1 base and 3 bases, there was a span of 10 bases. The CDR3 consists of 14 residues. Germline values: CDR1 SGHRS, CDR2 YFSETQ. Here the CDR3 reads CASSLLEGEETQYF. The CDR3 DNA follows: TGCGCCAGCAGCTTGTTAGAAGGGGAAGAGACCCAGTACTTC.

The rearrangement uses TRBV7-9 and TRBJ2-1; D remains ambiguous. The CDR3 extends over 13 amino acids. Per the germline V gene, CDR1 is SEHNR and CDR2 is FQNEAQ (reference sequence). Trimming removed 4 bases from V and 10 bases from J, with 14 bases in between. The CDR3 DNA reads as TGTGCCAGCAGCTCAGACCCTACAATGGAGCAGTTCTTC. It translates to CASSSDPTMEQFF.

This sequence joins TRBV27 and TRBJ1-1; TRBD1 matches at 9 bases. The germline CDR1 and CDR2 sequences are MNHEY and SMNVEV (reference sequence). The V and J ends lost 3 bases and 0 bases, in that order; junction bases with no gene match: 2. The CDR3 totals 15 residues. The CDR3 bases are TGTGCCAGCAGTTTTGGACAGGGGTTGAACACTGAAGCTTTCTTT. This codes for CASSFGQGLNTEAFF.

This clonotype was detected a few times. The chain joins TRBV5-1 to TRBJ2-3; TRBD2 matches 9 bases. CDR3 length: 16 residues. Germline V gene data show CDR1 as SGHRS and CDR2 as YFSETQ. V trimming: 4 bases; J trimming: 3 bases; junction bases outside the gene matches: 9. The CDR3: CASSPEREVRTDTQYF. CDR3 DNA: TGCGCCAGCAGCCCGGAGCGGGAGGTTCGAACAGATACGCAGTATTTT.

This clonotype has more than one count but fewer than ten. The gene calls are TRBV29-1 and TRBJ1-5; D is perhaps TRBD1 (6 bases). This CDR3 contains 14 residues. Germline CDR1 is SQVTM and CDR2 is ANQGSEA. V lost 6 bases and J lost 1, with 13 bases in between. CDR3 nucleotide sequence: TGCAGCGTGGGCGGGGGGGCGAGCAATCAGCCCCAGCATTTT. Translated, it gives CSVGGGASNQPQHF.

With respect to this clonotype: Just one base apart from a much larger clone, this may be a read error. The chain is built from TRBV2 and TRBJ1-1, with TRBD1 matching over 7 bases. This CDR3 is 14 amino acids long. The germline CDR1 and CDR2 sequences are SNHLY and FYNNEI. CDR3 residues: CASRRGRRNTGAFF. The CDR3 nucleotides read TGTGCCAGCAGGAGGGGGCGCAGGAACACTGGAGCTTTCTTT. Using reference TRBV2 and TRBJ1-1 for the parts outside the CDR3, the full variable domain is EPEVTQTPSHQVTQMGQEVILRCVPISNHLYFYWYRQILGQKVEFLVSFYNNEISEKSEIFDDQFSVERPDGSNFTLKIRSTKLEDSAMYFCASRRGRRNTGAFFGQGTRLTVV.

Note on this clonotype: A much larger clone sits a single nucleotide away, making a read error possible. The chain couples TRBV4-1 to TRBJ2-1, with D perhaps being TRBD1 or TRBD2 (5 bases each). The CDR3 is 18 residues long. Germline CDR1 reads MGHRA; CDR2 reads YSYEKL. CDR3 in amino acids: CASSQDNRGFSSYNEQSF. The CDR3, as DNA: TGCGCCAGCAGCCAAGACAATCGGGGCTTCAGCTCCTACAATGAGCAGTCCTTC.

This clonotype occurred many times. The rearrangement joins TRBV6-1 to TRBJ1-2; D gene unclear. V was trimmed by 3 bases and J by 7 bases, leaving 18 bases between them. CDR3 length: 15 residues. CDR1 and CDR2 from the germline V gene are MNHNS and SASEGT. The DNA for the CDR3 is TGTGCCAGCAGTGACCCATTGGACGGCCGCGTTGGCTACACCTTC. It specifies CASSDPLDGRVGYTF.

Many counts were recorded for this clonotype. V is TRBV28 and J is TRBJ2-7; D uncertain. The V end was cut by 3 bases, the J end by 2 bases, with 8 bases between. The CDR3 covers 13 residues. Per germline, CDR1 MDHEN and CDR2 SYDVKM. CDR3 sequence: CASSFRRTYEQYF. CDR3 DNA: TGTGCCAGCAGTTTCCGGAGAACCTACGAGCAGTACTTC.

This clonotype was detected many times. The junction does not match germline at one end; this may be a read error. This chain joins TRBV7-9 and TRBJ2-7; D unresolved. This CDR3 is built from 10 residues. Germline V gives CDR1 SEHNR, CDR2 FQNEAQ (reference sequence). The CDR3 coding sequence is TGTGCCAGCAGCTTAGTTGCCCAGGACTTC. Its protein is CASSLVAQDF.

This clonotype was recorded many times. V usage is TRBV28 and J usage is TRBJ1-6, with 7 bases that match TRBD1. The J segment lost 7 bases and the V segment lost 8 bases, leaving 11 bases of the junction unmatched. The CDR3 is made up of 15 amino acids. Germline loops: CDR1 MDHEN, CDR2 SYDVKM. The CDR3 region has the DNA TGTGCCAGCGTTCCGCCGGGACAGAACAATTCACCCCTCCACTTT. This gives the protein CASVPPGQNNSPLHF.

This clonotype was seen more than once but under ten times. CDR3 protein: CASSQAFPEGPIPNEQFF. In nucleotides, the CDR3 is TGCGCCAGCAGCCAAGCCTTCCCGGAGGGACCTATCCCCAATGAGCAGTTCTTC. This chain uses TRBV4-3 with TRBJ2-1, with D possibly TRBD2 on 6 matching bases. The length of the CDR3 is 18 residues. CDR1 is LGHNA and CDR2 is YSLEER in the germline V gene. The V end was cut by 1 base, the J end by 6 bases, with 22 bases between.